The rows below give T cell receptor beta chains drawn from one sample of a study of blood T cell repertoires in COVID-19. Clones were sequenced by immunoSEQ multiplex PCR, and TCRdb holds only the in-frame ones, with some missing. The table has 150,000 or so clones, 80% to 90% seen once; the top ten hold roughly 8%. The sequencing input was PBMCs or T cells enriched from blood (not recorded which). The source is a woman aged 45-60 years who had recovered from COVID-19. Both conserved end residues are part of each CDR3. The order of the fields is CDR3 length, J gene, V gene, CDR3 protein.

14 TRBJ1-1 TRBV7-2 CASSFPTANTEAFF
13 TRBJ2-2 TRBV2 CASRGLYTGELFF
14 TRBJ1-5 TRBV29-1 CSVAGQGTNQPQHF
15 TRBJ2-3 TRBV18 CASSSGTGMADTQYF
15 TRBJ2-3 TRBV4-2 CASSQDLVGLDTQYF
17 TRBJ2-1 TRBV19 CASKGAHRVSSYNEQFF
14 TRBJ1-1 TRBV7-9 CASSSTGESTEAFF
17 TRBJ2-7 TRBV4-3 CASSQGIGGRGASEQYF
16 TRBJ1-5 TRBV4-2 CASSQDRDRTGSPQHF
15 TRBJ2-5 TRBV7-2 CASSLVPGIQETQYF
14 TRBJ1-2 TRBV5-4 CASSIDSLRGGYTF
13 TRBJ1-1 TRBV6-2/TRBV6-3 CASSENWNTEAFF
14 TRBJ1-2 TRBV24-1 CATSAVGQNYGYTF
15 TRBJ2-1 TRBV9 CASSVWGLSYNEQFF
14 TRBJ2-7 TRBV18 CASSPPAAAYEQYF
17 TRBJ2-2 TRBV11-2 CASSLQLLAGVTGELFF
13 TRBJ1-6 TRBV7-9 CASTYPGGSPLHF
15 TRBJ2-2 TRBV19 CASSVQGAITGELFF
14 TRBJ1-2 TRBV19 CASRDGQGRGGYTF
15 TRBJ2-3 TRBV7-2 CASSLGLASTDTQYF
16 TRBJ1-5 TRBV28 CASSPIQGESNQPQHF
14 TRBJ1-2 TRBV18 CASSPGTGLYGYTF
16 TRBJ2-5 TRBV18 CASSPLTGGFWETQYF
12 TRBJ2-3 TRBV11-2 CASSFGGNTQYF
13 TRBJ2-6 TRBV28 CASTQSGANVLTF
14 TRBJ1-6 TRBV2 CASSATGQNSPLHF
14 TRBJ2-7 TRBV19 CASTPGQGPYEQYF
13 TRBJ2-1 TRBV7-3 CASSLGLRNEQFF
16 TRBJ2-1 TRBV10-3 CAITPNSGREYNEQFF
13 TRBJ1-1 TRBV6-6 CASSFGSGTEAFF
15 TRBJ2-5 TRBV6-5 CASSYGRRDQETQYF
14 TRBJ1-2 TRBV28 CASSLRWTGNGYTF
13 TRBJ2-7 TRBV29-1 CSVSKGGAYEQYF
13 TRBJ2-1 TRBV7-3 CASSFSRLNEQFF
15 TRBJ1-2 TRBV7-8 CASSLRGTGGDGYTF
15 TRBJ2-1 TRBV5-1 CASSLGLAGVNEQFF
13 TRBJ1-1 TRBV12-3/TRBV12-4 CASSPPGGTEAFF
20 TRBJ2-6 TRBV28 CASIPAPGTSGGSGANVLTF
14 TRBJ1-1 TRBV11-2 CASTPLGDRGEAFF
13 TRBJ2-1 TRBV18 CASSPERENEQFF
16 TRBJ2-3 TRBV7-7 CASSQRPGTSGDTQYF
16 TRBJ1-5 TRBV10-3 CAISESYRGINQPQHF
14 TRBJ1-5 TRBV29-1 CSVGDSGSNQPQHF
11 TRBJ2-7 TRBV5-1 CASSFQGEQYF
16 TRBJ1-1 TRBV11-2 CASSLRFGGWNTEAFF
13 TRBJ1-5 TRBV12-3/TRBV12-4 CASSSRGIQPQHF
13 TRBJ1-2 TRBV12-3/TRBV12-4 CASRPDSRDGYTF
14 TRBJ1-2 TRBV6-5 CASVKTGGIPGYTF
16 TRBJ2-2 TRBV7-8 CASSLPPLGHTGELFF
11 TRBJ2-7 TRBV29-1 CSVVGGFKQYF